This TCR beta chain is from a study of shared clonotypes between healthy human individuals. Sorted subsets were amplified in replicate PCRs using about 210 ng DNA, 32,000 or so T cell genomes. Sequencing was performed with immunoSEQ multiplex PCR; in TCRdb, only in-frame clones are kept and a portion is missing. This table has about 730,000 clones, 55% to 80% appearing once. V was pared by 4 bases and J by 2 bases, with 6 bases of the junction left unmatched. This CDR3 is 15 amino acids long. CDR1 is SGHRS and CDR2 is YFSETQ in the germline V gene. Material: memory CD4+ T cells sorted from blood. Subset denoted: CD45RA-negative fraction. The chain carries TRBV5-1 and TRBJ2-7; the match to TRBD2 covers 10 bases. The receptor was derived from a woman aged 25 to 39 in good health. The CDR3 region is CASSGHLAGAYEQYF. In DNA, the CDR3 is TGCGCCAGCAGCGGACACCTAGCGGGGGCCTACGAGCAGTACTTC.